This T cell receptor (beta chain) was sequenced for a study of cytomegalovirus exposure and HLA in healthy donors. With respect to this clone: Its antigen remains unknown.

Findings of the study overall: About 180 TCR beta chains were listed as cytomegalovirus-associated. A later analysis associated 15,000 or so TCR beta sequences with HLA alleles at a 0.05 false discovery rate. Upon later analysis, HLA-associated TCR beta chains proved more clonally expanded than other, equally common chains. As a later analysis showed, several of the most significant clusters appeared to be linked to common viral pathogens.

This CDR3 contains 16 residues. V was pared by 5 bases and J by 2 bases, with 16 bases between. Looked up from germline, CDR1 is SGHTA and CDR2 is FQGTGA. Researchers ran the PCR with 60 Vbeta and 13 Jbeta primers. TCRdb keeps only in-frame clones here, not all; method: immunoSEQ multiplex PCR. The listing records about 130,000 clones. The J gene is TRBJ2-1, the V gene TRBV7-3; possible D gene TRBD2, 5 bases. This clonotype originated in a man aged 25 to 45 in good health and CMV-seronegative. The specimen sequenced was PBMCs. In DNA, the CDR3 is TGTGCCAGCAGCAAAATACTAGGAAGCGCCTACAATGAGCAGTTCTTC. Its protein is CASSKILGSAYNEQFF.